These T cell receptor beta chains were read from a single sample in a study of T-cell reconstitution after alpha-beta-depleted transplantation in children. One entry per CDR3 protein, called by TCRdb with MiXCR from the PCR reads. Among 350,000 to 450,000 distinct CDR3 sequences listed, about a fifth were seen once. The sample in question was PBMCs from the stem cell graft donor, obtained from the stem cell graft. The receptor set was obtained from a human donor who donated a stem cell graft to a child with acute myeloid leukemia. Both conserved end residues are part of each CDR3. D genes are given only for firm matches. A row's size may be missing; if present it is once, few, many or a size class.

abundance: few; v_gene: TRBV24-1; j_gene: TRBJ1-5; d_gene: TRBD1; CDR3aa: CATSDRTGLIDQPQHF; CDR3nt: TGTGCCACCAGTGATCGGACAGGGCTAATAGACCAGCCCCAGCATTTT
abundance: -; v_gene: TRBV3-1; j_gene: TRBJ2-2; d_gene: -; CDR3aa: CASRGTSAGELFF; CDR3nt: TGTGCCAGCAGAGGGACGTCAGCCGGGGAGCTGTTTTTT
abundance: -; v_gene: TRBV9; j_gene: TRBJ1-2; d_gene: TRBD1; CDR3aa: CASSPRPPGQGNYGYTF; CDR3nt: TGTGCCAGCAGCCCCCGACCTCCGGGACAGGGAAACTATGGCTACACCTTC
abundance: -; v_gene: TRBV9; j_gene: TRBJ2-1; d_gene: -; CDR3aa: CASSVDYEQFF; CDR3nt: TGTGCCAGCAGCGTAGACTATGAGCAGTTCTTC
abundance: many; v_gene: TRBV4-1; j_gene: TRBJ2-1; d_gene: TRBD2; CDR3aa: CASSQDWTSGYNEQFF; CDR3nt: TGCGCCAGCAGCCAAGACTGGACTAGTGGGTACAATGAGCAGTTCTTC
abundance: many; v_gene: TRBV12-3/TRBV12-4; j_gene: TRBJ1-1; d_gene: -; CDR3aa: CASSLNGNTEAFF; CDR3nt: TGTGCCAGCAGTTTAAATGGGAACACTGAAGCTTTCTTT
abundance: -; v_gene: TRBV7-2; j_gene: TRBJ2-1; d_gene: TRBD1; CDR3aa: CASSSRRDRDYNEQFF; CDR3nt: TGTGCCAGCAGCTCTAGGAGGGACAGGGACTACAATGAGCAGTTCTTC
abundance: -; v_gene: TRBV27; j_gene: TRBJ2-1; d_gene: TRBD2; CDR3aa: CASSILAGGSSYNEQFF; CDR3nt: TGTGCCAGCAGTATCCTAGCGGGAGGGAGCTCCTACAATGAGCAGTTCTTC
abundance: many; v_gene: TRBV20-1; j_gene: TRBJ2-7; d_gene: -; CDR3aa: CSAVLREQYF; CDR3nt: TGCAGTGCGGTTTTGCGTGAGCAGTACTTC
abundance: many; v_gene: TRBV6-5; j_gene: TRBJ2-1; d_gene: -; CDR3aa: CASSYSGGMGNEQFF; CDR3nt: TGTGCCAGCAGTTACTCGGGGGGAATGGGAAATGAGCAGTTCTTC
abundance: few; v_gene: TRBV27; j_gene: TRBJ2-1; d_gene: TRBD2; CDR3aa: CASSFGTSSNNEQFF; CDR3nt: TGTGCCAGCAGTTTTGGGACTAGCTCTAACAATGAGCAGTTCTTC
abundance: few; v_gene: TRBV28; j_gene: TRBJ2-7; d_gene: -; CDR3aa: CASRRGLTGEQYF; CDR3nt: TGTGCCAGCAGAAGGGGCCTTACGGGCGAGCAGTACTTC
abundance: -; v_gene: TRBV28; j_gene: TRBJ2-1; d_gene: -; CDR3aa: CAGGRHEQFF; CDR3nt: TGTGCCGGCGGTCGTCATGAGCAGTTCTTC
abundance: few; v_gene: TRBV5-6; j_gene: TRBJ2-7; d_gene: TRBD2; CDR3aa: CASSLVRGAGGYEQYF; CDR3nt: TGTGCCAGCAGCTTGGTACGGGGAGCGGGAGGCTACGAGCAGTACTTC
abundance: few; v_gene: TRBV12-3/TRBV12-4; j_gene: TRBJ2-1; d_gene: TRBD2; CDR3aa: CASRPGLAGDEQFF; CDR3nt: TGTGCCAGCAGGCCCGGACTAGCGGGAGATGAGCAGTTCTTC
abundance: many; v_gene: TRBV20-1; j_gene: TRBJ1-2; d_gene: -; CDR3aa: CSARDGSDYGYTF; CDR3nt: TGCAGTGCTAGAGATGGGTCAGACTATGGCTACACCTTC
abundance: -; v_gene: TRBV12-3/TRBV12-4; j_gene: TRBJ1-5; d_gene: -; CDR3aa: CASRATGSANQPQHF; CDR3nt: TGTGCCAGCAGGGCAACAGGATCCGCAAATCAGCCCCAGCATTTT
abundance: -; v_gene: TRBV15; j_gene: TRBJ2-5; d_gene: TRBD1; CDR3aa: CATSTMGQGSQETQYF; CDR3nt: TGTGCCACCAGCACCATGGGACAGGGTAGCCAAGAGACCCAGTACTTC
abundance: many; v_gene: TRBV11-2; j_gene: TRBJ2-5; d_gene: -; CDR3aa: CASSSQPGPQETQYF; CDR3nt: TGTGCCAGCAGCTCACAGCCGGGGCCCCAAGAGACCCAGTACTTC
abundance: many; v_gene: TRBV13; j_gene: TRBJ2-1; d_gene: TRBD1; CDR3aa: CASSYDRGLYNEQFF; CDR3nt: TGTGCCAGCAGCTACGACAGGGGGCTTTACAATGAGCAGTTCTTC
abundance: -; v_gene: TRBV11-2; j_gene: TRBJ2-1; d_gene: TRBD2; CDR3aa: CASSPGLALEQFF; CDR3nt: TGTGCCAGCAGCCCGGGACTAGCGCTTGAGCAGTTCTTC
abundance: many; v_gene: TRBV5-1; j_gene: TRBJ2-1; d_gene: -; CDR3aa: CASSFSVYNEQFF; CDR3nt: TGCGCCAGCAGCTTCAGCGTGTACAATGAGCAGTTCTTC
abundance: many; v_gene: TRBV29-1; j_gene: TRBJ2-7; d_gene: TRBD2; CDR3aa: CSVEVGSGHEQYF; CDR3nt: TGCAGCGTCGAGGTGGGTAGCGGGCACGAGCAGTACTTC
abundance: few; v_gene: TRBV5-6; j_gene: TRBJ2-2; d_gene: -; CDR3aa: CASSWGTGHTGELFF; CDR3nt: TGTGCCAGCAGCTGGGGGACCGGGCACACCGGGGAGCTGTTTTTT
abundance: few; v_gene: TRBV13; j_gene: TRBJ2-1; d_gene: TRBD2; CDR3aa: CASSLGLAGGISDEQFF; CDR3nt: TGTGCCAGCAGCCTAGGACTAGCGGGAGGGATTTCGGATGAGCAGTTCTTC
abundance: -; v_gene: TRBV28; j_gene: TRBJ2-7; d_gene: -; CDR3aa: CASRPWMGPEVYEQYF; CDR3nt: TGTGCCAGCAGACCCTGGATGGGTCCTGAGGTTTACGAGCAGTACTTC
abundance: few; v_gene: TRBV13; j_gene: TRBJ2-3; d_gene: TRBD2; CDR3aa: CASSLGDGTSRHTQYF; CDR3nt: TGTGCCAGCAGCTTAGGTGACGGGACTAGTCGTCATACGCAGTATTTT
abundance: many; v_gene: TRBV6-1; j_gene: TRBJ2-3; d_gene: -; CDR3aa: CASFSRGSTDTQYF; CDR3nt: TGTGCCAGCTTCTCTAGGGGGTCCACAGATACGCAGTATTTT
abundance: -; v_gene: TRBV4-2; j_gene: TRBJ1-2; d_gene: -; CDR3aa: CASSQLGERGYTF; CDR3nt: TGTGCCAGCAGCCAATTGGGGGAACGTGGCTACACCTTC
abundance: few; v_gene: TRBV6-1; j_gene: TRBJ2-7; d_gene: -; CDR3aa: CASSRSGGLVDEQYF; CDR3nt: TGTGCCAGCAGCCGGAGTGGGGGGCTCGTCGACGAGCAGTACTTC
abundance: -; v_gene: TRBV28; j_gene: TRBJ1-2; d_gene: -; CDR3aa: CAVGTSGYTF; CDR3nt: TGTGCCGTAGGGACGAGCGGCTACACCTTC
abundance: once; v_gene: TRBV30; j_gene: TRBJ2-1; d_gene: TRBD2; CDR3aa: CAWSMREGQNEQFF; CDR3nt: TGTGCCTGGAGTATGAGGGAGGGCCAAAATGAGCAGTTCTTC
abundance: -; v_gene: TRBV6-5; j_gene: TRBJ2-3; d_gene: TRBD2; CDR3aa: CASQNSGGTDTQYF; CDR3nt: TGTGCCAGCCAGAATAGCGGGGGAACGGATACGCAGTATTTT
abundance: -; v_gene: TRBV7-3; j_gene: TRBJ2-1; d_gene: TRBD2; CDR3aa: CASSLTFASGSNEQFF; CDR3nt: TGTGCCAGCAGCTTAACGTTCGCTAGCGGGAGCAATGAGCAGTTCTTC
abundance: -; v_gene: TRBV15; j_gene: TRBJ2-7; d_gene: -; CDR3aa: CATSRDRYYEQYF; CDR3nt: TGTGCCACCAGCAGGGACAGATACTACGAGCAGTACTTC
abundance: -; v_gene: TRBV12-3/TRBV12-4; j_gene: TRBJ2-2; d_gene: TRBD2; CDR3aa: CASRPTSGHTGELFF; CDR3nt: TGTGCCAGCAGGCCCACTAGCGGACACACCGGGGAGCTGTTTTTT
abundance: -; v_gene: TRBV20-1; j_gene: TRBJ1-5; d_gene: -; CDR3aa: CSASSQGSSSNQPQHF; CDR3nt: TGCAGTGCCTCTTCGCAGGGATCTTCAAGCAATCAGCCCCAGCATTTT
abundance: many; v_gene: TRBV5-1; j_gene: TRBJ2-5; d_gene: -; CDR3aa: CASSLAGTYSETQYF; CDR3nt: TGCGCCAGCAGCTTGGCCGGGACATATTCGGAGACCCAGTACTTC
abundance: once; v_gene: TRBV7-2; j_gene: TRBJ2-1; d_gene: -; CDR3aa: CAVSSYNEQFF; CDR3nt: TGTGCCGTGAGCTCCTACAATGAGCAGTTCTTC
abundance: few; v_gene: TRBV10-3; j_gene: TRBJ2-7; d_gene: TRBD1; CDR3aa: CAISWDRESGEQYF; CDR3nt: TGTGCCATCAGCTGGGACAGGGAATCTGGAGAGCAGTACTTC
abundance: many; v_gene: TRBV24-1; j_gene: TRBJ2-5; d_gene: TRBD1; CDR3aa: CATSDAGQGRETQYF; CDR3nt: TGTGCCACCAGTGATGCGGGACAGGGAAGGGAGACCCAGTACTTC
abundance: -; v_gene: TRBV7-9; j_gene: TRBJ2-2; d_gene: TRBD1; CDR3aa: CASSRRGQGEIGELFF; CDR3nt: TGTGCCAGCAGCCGCAGAGGACAGGGGGAGATCGGGGAGCTGTTTTTT
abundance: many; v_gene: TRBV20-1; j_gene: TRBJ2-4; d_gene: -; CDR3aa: CSANWENIQYF; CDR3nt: TGCAGTGCTAACTGGGAGAACATTCAGTACTTC
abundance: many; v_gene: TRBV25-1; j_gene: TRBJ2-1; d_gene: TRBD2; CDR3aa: CASRTGGNEQFF; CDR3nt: TGTGCCAGCAGAACCGGGGGGAATGAGCAGTTCTTC
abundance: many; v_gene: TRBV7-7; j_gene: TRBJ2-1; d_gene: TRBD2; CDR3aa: CASSCSAGGGGNEQFF; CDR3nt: TGTGCCAGCAGCTGCTCAGCGGGAGGAGGGGGCAATGAGCAGTTCTTC
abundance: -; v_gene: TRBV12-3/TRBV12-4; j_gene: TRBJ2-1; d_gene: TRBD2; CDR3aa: CASKELAGVNEQFF; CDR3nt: TGTGCCAGCAAGGAGCTAGCGGGAGTCAATGAGCAGTTCTTC
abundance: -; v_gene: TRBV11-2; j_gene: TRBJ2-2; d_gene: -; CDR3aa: CASSLIRFRRGTGELFF; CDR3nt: TGTGCCAGCAGCTTAATCCGTTTCCGTCGCGGTACCGGGGAGCTGTTTTTT
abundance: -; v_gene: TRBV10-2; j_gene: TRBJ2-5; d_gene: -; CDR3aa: CASLNMDQETQYF; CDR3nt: TGCGCCAGCCTGAATATGGACCAAGAGACCCAGTACTTC
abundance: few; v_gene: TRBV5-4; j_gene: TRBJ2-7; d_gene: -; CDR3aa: CASSYGTSYEQYF; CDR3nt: TGTGCCAGCAGCTATGGGACTTCCTACGAGCAGTACTTC
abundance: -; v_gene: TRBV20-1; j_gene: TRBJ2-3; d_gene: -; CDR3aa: CSARDGAYGFRGQYF; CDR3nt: TGCAGTGCTAGAGATGGGGCCTATGGTTTTAGAGGGCAGTATTTT
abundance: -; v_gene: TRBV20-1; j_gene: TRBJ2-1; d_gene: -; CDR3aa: CSASRLGGYEQFF; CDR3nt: TGCAGTGCTAGTCGATTGGGTGGCTATGAGCAGTTCTTC
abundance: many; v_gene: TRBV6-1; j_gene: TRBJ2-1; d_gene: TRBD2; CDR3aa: CASSTASGAYNEQFF; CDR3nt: TGTGCCAGCAGTACAGCTAGCGGGGCCTACAATGAGCAGTTCTTC
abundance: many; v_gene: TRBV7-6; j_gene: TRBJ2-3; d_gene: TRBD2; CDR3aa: CASSLGIGLAVPDTQYF; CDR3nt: TGTGCCAGCAGCTTAGGTATAGGACTAGCGGTCCCAGATACGCAGTATTTT
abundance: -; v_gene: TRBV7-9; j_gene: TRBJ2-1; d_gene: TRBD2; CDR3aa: CASSPTGRARYNEQFF; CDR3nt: TGTGCCAGCAGCCCTACGGGGAGGGCCCGATACAATGAGCAGTTCTTC
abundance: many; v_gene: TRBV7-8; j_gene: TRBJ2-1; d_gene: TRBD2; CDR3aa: CASSLATSGKTSYNEQFF; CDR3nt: TGTGCCAGCAGCTTAGCAACTAGCGGCAAGACTTCCTACAATGAGCAGTTCTTC
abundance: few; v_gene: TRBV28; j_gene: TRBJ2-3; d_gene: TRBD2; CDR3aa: CASSPARTSGRVKADTQYF; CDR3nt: TGTGCCAGCAGCCCGGCAAGGACTAGCGGGAGGGTAAAGGCAGATACGCAGTATTTT
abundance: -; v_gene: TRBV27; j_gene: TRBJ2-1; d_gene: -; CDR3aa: CASSLDPGQYNEQFF; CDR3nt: TGTGCCAGCAGTTTAGACCCAGGGCAATACAATGAGCAGTTCTTC